This record looks at one T cell receptor beta chain sequence and its context. The data belong to a study of blood T cell repertoires in COVID-19. Study-level information: Whether acute or convalescent, the COVID-19 samples came from the United States, Italy and Spain.

The CDR3 is 13 amino acids. Germline values: CDR1 SGHNT, CDR2 YYREEE (reference sequence). V was trimmed by 2 bases and J by 5 bases, leaving 8 bases between them. Repertoires were generated with immunoSEQ multiplex PCR, while TCRdb's copy carries only in-frame clones and drops some. The data show about 130,000 clones, less than 90% seen once. The sequenced sample consisted of peripheral blood. J is TRBJ2-1 and V is TRBV5-4; D unresolved. The source of this sequence is a man aged 70 or older with acute or convalescent COVID-19. The CDR3 loop reads CASSLPTDNEQFF. The CDR3 nucleotides are TGTGCCAGCAGCTTACCCACGGACAATGAGCAGTTCTTC.